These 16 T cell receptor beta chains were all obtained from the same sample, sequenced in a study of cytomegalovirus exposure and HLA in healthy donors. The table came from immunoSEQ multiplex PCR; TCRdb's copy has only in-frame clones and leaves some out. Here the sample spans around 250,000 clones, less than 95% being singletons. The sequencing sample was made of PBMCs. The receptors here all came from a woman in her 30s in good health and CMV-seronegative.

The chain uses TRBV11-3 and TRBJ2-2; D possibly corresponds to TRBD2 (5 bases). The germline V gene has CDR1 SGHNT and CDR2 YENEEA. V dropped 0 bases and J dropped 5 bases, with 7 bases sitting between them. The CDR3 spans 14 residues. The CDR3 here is CASSLEAGTGELFF. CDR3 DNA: TGTGCCAGCAGCTTAGAGGCGGGTACCGGGGAGCTGTTTTTT.

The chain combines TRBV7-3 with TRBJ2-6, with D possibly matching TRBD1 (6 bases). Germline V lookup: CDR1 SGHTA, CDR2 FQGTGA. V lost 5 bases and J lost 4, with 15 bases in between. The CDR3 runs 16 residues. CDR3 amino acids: CASSPGRGIGANVLTF. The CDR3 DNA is TGTGCCAGCAGCCCCGGTAGGGGGATAGGGGCCAACGTCCTGACTTTC.

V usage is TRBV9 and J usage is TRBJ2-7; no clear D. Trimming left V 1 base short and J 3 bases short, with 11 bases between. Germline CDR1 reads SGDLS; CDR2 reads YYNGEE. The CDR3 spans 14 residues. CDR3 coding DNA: TGTGCCAGCAGCGTATGGGGAACGGGCTACGAGCAGTACTTC. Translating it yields CASSVWGTGYEQYF.

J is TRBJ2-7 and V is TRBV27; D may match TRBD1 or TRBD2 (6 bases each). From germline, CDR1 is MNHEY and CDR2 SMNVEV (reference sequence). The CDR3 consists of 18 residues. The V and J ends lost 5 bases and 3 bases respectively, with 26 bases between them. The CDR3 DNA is TGTGCCAGCAGTAACAGGGCTCCCGAGGCGGGACGTGACTACGAGCAGTACTTC. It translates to CASSNRAPEAGRDYEQYF.

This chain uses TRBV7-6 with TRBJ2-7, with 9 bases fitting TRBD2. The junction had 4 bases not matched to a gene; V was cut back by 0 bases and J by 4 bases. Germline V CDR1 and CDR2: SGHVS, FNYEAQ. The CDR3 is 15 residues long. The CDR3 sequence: CASSLASGGIYEQYF. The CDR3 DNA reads TGTGCCAGCAGCTTAGCTAGCGGGGGCATATACGAGCAGTACTTC.

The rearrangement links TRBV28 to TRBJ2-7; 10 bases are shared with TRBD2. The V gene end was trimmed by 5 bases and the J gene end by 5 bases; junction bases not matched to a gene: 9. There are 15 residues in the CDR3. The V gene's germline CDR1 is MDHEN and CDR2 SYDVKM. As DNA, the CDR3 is TGTGCCAGCAGTCCACCCTTAGCGGGAGGCAACGAGCAGTACTTC. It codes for CASSPPLAGGNEQYF.

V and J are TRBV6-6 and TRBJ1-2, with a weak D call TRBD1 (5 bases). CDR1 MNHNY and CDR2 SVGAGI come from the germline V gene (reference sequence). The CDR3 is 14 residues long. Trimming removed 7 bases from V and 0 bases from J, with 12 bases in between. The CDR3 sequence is CASKAGAANYGYTF. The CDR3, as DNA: TGTGCCAGCAAAGCCGGGGCCGCTAACTATGGCTACACCTTC.

CDR3: CASSRGGASGNTIYF. The DNA for the CDR3 is TGTGCCAGCAGCCGCGGTGGAGCATCTGGAAACACCATATATTTT. The V and J genes are TRBV7-2 and TRBJ1-3, with D hard to call. From germline, CDR1 is SGHTA and CDR2 FQGNSA. There are 15 residues in the CDR3. V lost 5 bases to trimming and J lost 1 base, with 12 bases between them.

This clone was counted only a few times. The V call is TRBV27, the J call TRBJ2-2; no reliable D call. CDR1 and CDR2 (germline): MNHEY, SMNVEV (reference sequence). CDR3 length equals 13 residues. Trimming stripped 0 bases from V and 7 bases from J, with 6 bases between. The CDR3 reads CASSLSLGGELFF. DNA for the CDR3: TGTGCCAGCAGTTTATCCCTGGGCGGGGAGCTGTTTTTT.

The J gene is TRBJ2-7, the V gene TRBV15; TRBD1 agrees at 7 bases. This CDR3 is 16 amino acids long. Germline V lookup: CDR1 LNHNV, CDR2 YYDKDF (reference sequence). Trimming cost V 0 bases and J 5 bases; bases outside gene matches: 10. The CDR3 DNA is TGTGCCACCAGCAGAGATCAAGTGACAGGGCACCACGAGCAGTACTTC. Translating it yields CATSRDQVTGHHEQYF.

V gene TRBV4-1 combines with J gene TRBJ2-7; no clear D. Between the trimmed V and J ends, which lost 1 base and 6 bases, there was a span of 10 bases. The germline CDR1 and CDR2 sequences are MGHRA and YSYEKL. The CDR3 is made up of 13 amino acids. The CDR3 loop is CASSQVVHTEQYF. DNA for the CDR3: TGCGCCAGCAGCCAAGTGGTCCACACCGAGCAGTACTTC.

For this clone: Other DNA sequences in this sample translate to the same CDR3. CDR3 region: CASRLQGGTDTQYF. The CDR3 bases are TGCGCCAGCCGGCTGCAGGGTGGGACAGATACGCAGTATTTT. The chain has TRBV5-1 and TRBJ2-3; TRBD1 might be the D (5 bases). This CDR3 is built from 14 residues. The V end lost 7 bases, the J end lost 3 bases, and 15 bases lay between the germline ends. Per germline, CDR1 SGHRS and CDR2 YFSETQ.

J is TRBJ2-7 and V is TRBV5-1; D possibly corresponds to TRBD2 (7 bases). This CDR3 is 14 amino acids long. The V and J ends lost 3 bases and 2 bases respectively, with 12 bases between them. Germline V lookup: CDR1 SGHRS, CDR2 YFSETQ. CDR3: CASSSSGGAYEQYF. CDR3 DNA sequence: TGCGCCAGCAGCTCCTCGGGGGGCGCCTACGAGCAGTACTTC. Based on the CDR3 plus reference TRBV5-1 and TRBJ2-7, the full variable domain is KAGVTQTPRYLIKTRGQQVTLSCSPISGHRSVSWYQQTPGQGLQFLFEYFSETQRNKGNFPGRFSGRQFSNSRSEMNVSTLELGDSALYLCASSSSGGAYEQYFGPGTRLTVT.

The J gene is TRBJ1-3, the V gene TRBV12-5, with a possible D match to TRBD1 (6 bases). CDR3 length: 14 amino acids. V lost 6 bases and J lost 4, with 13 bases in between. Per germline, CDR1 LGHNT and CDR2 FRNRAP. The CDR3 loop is CASGTGFTGNTIYF. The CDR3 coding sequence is TGTGCTAGTGGAACAGGGTTCACGGGAAACACCATATATTTT.

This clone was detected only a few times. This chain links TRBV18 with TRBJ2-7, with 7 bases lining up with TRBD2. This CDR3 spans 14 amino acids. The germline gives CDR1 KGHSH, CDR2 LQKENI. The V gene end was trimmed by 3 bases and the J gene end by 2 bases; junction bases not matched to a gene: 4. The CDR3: CASSPQRDAYEQYF. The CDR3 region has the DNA TGTGCCAGCTCACCCCAGCGGGATGCCTACGAGCAGTACTTC. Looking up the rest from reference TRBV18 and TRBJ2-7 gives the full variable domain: NAGVMQNPRHLVRRRGQEARLRCSPMKGHSHVYWYRQLPEEGLKFMVYLQKENIIDESGMPKERFSAEFPKEGPSILRIQQVVRGDSAAYFCASSPQRDAYEQYFGPGTRLTVT.

DNA of the CDR3: TGTGCCAGCAGCCGTACAGGAAGTCCCTACAATGAGCAGTTCTTC. This gives the protein CASSRTGSPYNEQFF. The chain recombines TRBV7-9 with TRBJ2-1; TRBD1 is a possible D gene (5 bases). Looked up from germline, CDR1 is SEHNR and CDR2 is FQNEAQ (reference sequence). V gave up 5 bases and J gave up 2 bases, with 13 bases separating them. The CDR3 is 15 residues long.